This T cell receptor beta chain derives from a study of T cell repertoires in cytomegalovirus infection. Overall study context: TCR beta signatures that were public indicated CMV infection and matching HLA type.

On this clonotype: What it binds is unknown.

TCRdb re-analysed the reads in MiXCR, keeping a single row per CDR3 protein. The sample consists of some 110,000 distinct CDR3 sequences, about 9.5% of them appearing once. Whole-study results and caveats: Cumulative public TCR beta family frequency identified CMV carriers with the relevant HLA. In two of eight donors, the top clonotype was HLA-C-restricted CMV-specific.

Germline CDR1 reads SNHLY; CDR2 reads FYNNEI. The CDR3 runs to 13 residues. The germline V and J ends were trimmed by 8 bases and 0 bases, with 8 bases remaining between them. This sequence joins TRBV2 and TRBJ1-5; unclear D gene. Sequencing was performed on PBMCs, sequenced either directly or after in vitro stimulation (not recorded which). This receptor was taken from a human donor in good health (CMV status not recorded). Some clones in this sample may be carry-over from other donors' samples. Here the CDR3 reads CASATLSNQPQHF. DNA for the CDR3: TGTGCCAGCGCGACTCTTAGCAATCAGCCCCAGCATTTT.